These 12 T cell receptor beta chains were all obtained from the same sample, sequenced in a study of early T cells in non-severe SARS-CoV-2 infection. One entry per CDR3 protein results from TCRdb running MiXCR on the 5' RACE reads. The sample holds more than 65,000 distinct CDR3 sequences, approximately 4.5% seen once. Specimen: whole blood, collected at baseline. These receptors were obtained from an adult who was a healthcare worker with PCR-confirmed SARS-CoV-2 infection or an uninfected control (not recorded which). The donor label of this sample is uncertain.

The sample holds many counts of this clonotype. J is TRBJ2-1 and V is TRBV28; 16 bases are shared with TRBD2. The germline CDR1 and CDR2 sequences are MDHEN and SYDVKM. The CDR3 has 15 residues. V dropped 7 bases and J dropped 12; count of bases not matched to a gene: 9. CDR3 sequence (DNA): TGTGCCAGCACGCACCCGGGACTAGCGGGGGGGTTGCAGTTCTTC. The encoded protein is CASTHPGLAGGLQFF.

The chain links TRBV10-1 to TRBJ1-1; unclear D gene. Germline V gene lookup returns CDR1 WNHNN and CDR2 SYGVQD (reference sequence). V was shortened by 4 bases and J by 0 bases, with 12 bases between the two germline ends. The CDR3 totals 15 residues. The CDR3 here is CASSVGSPMNTEAFF. Written as DNA, the CDR3 is TGCGCCAGCAGTGTGGGGTCCCCTATGAACACTGAAGCTTTCTTT.

This clonotype was seen at least ten times. The genes are TRBV29-1 and TRBJ2-3; 10 nucleotides match TRBD2. The CDR3 runs to 18 residues. The V gene end was trimmed by 0 bases and the J gene end by 1 base; junction bases not matched to a gene: 10. Germline V gene lookup returns CDR1 SQVTM and CDR2 ANQGSEA. The CDR3 DNA reads TGCAGCGTTGAAGATCGCAGGGCTAGCGGGGGACGCACAGATACGCAGTATTTT. Its protein product is CSVEDRRASGGRTDTQYF.

This clonotype was seen a few times. V gene TRBV27 combines with J gene TRBJ1-2; 11 bases are shared with TRBD1. Germline CDR1 is MNHEY and CDR2 is SMNVEV (reference sequence). The CDR3 is 16 residues long. Germline trimming cut 6 bases from V and 0 bases from J; bases unmatched to any gene: 6. In DNA, the CDR3 is TGTGCCAGCAGCCGCGGACAGGGGGCCTCTAACTATGGCTACACCTTC. Its protein product is CASSRGQGASNYGYTF.

A few counts support this clonotype. V usage is TRBV7-8 and J usage is TRBJ1-6; unclear D gene. In germline, CDR1 is SGHVS, CDR2 FQNEAQ. This CDR3 comprises 19 residues. V was shortened by 5 bases and J by 7 bases, with 27 bases between the two germline ends. The chain's CDR3 is CASSARSTASFERNSPLHF. CDR3 sequence (DNA): TGTGCCAGCAGCGCTCGATCCACAGCATCGTTTGAGCGGAATTCACCCCTCCACTTT.

V usage is TRBV4-1 and J usage is TRBJ2-3; no clear D gene. This CDR3 has 15 residues. Germline CDR1 reads MGHRA; CDR2 reads YSYEKL. V lost 0 bases and J lost 0, with 7 bases in between. The CDR3: CASSQEDGSTDTQYF. CDR3 nucleotide sequence: TGCGCCAGCAGCCAAGAAGACGGGAGCACAGATACGCAGTATTTT.

This clonotype came up many times. The CDR3 region is CASSPTTGPGQGETQYF. DNA of the CDR3: TGCGCCAGCAGCCCAACCACCGGACCCGGACAGGGTGAGACCCAGTACTTC. This chain joins TRBV5-1 and TRBJ2-5, with 8 bases fitting TRBD1. Per the germline V gene, CDR1 is SGHRS and CDR2 is YFSETQ. The V and J ends lost 4 bases and 5 bases, in that order; junction bases with no gene match: 16. CDR3 length: 17 amino acids.

This clonotype was recorded many times. The chain couples TRBV7-8 to TRBJ1-1; D not certain. Trimming removed 4 bases from V and 3 bases from J, with 18 bases in between. Germline lookup yields CDR1 SGHVS and CDR2 FQNEAQ. CDR3 length: 16 amino acids. DNA of the CDR3: TGTGCCAGCAGCTCCTATCTCCAAATCGGGCACACTGAAGCTTTCTTT. This codes for CASSSYLQIGHTEAFF.

This clonotype was counted at least ten times. This sequence joins TRBV18 and TRBJ2-7; 9 bases map to TRBD1. CDR3 length: 15 residues. V gave up 4 bases and J gave up 2 bases; unmatched junction bases: 6. Germline V gene sequence: CDR1 KGHSH, CDR2 LQKENI. CDR3 nucleotides: TGTGCCAGCTCACAACCGGGACAGGGAGCCTACGAGCAGTACTTC. This encodes CASSQPGQGAYEQYF.

This clonotype appeared a few times. The chain carries TRBV2 and TRBJ2-5, with D perhaps matching TRBD1 or TRBD2 (6 bases each). V was clipped by 10 bases and J by 2 bases, with 20 bases between them. CDR1 SNHLY and CDR2 FYNNEI come from the germline V gene. The CDR3 has 15 amino acids. CDR3 nucleotides: TGTGCCACGTCGGGAGTACGGGGGCGTCAAGAGACCCAGTACTTC. Translating gives CATSGVRGRQETQYF.

This clonotype was detected ten times or more. The chain employs TRBV27 and TRBJ1-2; the match to TRBD1 covers 7 bases. Trimming cost V 5 bases and J 13 bases; bases outside gene matches: 13. The CDR3 spans 13 residues. From germline, CDR1 is MNHEY and CDR2 SMNVEV (reference sequence). DNA for the CDR3: TGTGCCAGCAGTCCACTGACAGGGACCCTTTTCACCTTC. Amino acid sequence: CASSPLTGTLFTF.

This clonotype showed up just a few times. The genes are TRBV7-2 and TRBJ1-2; the D gene is possibly TRBD1 (6 bases). The ends were cut back, 3 bases at V and 2 bases at J, with 13 bases in the middle. CDR1 and CDR2 from the germline V gene are SGHTA and FQGNSA. This CDR3 spans 15 amino acids. DNA of the CDR3: TGTGCCAGCAGCTTTACAGGGAGCCCAAACTATGGCTACACCTTC. It yields the protein CASSFTGSPNYGYTF.